The 12 T cell receptor beta chains below come from one sample, sequenced in a study of shared clonotypes between healthy human individuals. Libraries were prepared by immunoSEQ multiplex PCR; TCRdb keeps only in-frame clonotypes and omits some of them. The sample has more than 2 million clones; 80% to 95% are singletons. CD45RO-negative CD8 cells positively selected for CCR7 made up the naive population, which excluded terminally differentiated effector memory CD45RA+ cells. Material: naive CD8+ T cells from PBMCs. Source of these receptors: a man aged 18 to 30 in good health. Some clones in this sample may be carry-over from other donors' samples.

This chain connects TRBV27 to TRBJ2-7; 11 nucleotides align to TRBD2. The germline V gene has CDR1 MNHEY and CDR2 SMNVEV (reference sequence). With V trimmed by 8 bases and J by 0 bases, 3 bases remained unmatched. The CDR3 totals 14 residues. The CDR3 DNA is TGTGCCAGCCGACTAGCGGGAATCTCCTACGAGCAGTACTTC. It translates to CASRLAGISYEQYF.

The chain uses TRBV11-3 and TRBJ2-5, with D perhaps being TRBD1 or TRBD2 (5 bases each). The CDR3 has 14 residues. Germline CDR1 and CDR2: SGHNT and YENEEA. Trimming removed 3 bases from V and 5 bases from J, with 13 bases in between. The CDR3 DNA is TGTGCCAGCAGCTTGAGGACACCGGGGGAGACCCAGTACTTC. Protein sequence: CASSLRTPGETQYF.

The chain combines TRBV5-6 with TRBJ2-2; D is possibly TRBD1 or TRBD2 (5 bases each). This CDR3 has 16 amino acids. V was cut by 1 base and J by 4 bases, with 14 bases left in between. CDR1 is SGHDT and CDR2 is YYEEEE in the germline V gene. CDR3 amino acids: CASSLFRQGPTGELFF. CDR3 in DNA: TGTGCCAGCAGCTTGTTTCGGCAGGGACCCACCGGGGAGCTGTTTTTT.

This chain joins TRBV28 and TRBJ1-4; D not resolved. This CDR3 spans 15 amino acids. The V end lost 5 bases, the J end lost 5 bases, and 15 bases lay between the germline ends. The V gene's germline CDR1 is MDHEN and CDR2 SYDVKM. CDR3: CASSGVGQENEKLFF. The CDR3 DNA is TGTGCCAGCAGTGGTGTAGGGCAGGAGAATGAAAAACTGTTTTTT.

This chain uses TRBV19 with TRBJ2-1; a weak D match, TRBD2 (6 bases). V shed 1 base and J shed 4 bases, with 17 bases lying between them. The germline V gene has CDR1 LNHDA and CDR2 SQIVND (reference sequence). This CDR3 region has 17 residues. DNA for the CDR3: TGTGCCAGTAGTATAGGAAGGGGCGGGACGCCTTACAATGAGCAGTTCTTC. Protein: CASSIGRGGTPYNEQFF.

V usage is TRBV27 and J usage is TRBJ1-2; TRBD1 is a possible D gene (5 bases). Trimming shortened V by 8 bases and J by 2 bases, and 15 bases separated the two germline ends. The CDR3 sequence is 14 residues long. CDR1 and CDR2 from the germline V gene are MNHEY and SMNVEV (reference sequence). The CDR3 region has the DNA TGTGCCAGCTCGGCAGGGTTGAGCAACTATGGCTACACCTTC. Translated: CASSAGLSNYGYTF.

Worth noting for this clone: Different DNA sequences within this sample yield the same CDR3. The chain couples TRBV6-5 to TRBJ2-2; D remains ambiguous. Trimming left V 1 base short and J 4 bases short, with 1 base between. The CDR3 has 12 amino acids. Germline V lookup: CDR1 MNHEY, CDR2 SVGAGI. The CDR3 loop is CASSYFTGELFF. The CDR3 DNA reads TGTGCCAGCAGTTACTTCACCGGGGAGCTGTTTTTT.

The genes are TRBV4-1 and TRBJ1-1; perhaps TRBD1 as D (5 bases). The CDR3 consists of 13 residues. Germline assignment: CDR1 MGHRA and CDR2 YSYEKL. V was pared by 4 bases and J by 8 bases, with 14 bases between. CDR3 protein: CASSLRDPLEAFF. The CDR3 coding sequence is TGCGCCAGCAGCCTCCGGGACCCTCTAGAAGCTTTCTTT.

The chain employs TRBV4-2 and TRBJ2-7; TRBD1 aligns across 7 bases. This CDR3 has 16 residues. V lost 1 base and J lost 3; bases outside the gene matches: 9. Germline V gene data show CDR1 as LGHNA and CDR2 as YNFKEQ. The CDR3 protein is CASSQVEGTVGYEQYF. Written as DNA, the CDR3 is TGTGCCAGCAGCCAAGTCGAGGGGACAGTAGGCTACGAGCAGTACTTC.

The chain uses TRBV2 and TRBJ2-1, with D maybe TRBD2 (6 bases). The CDR3 loop spans 11 amino acids. The V end lost 6 bases, the J end lost 8 bases, and 8 bases lay between the germline ends. The V gene's germline CDR1 is SNHLY and CDR2 FYNNEI. CDR3 nucleotides: TGTGCCAGCAGCTCGGGGGATGAGCAGTTCTTC. Protein: CASSSGDEQFF.

The chain links TRBV19 to TRBJ2-1; D might be TRBD1 (7 bases). Trimming left V 9 bases short and J 3 bases short, with 12 bases between. The length of the CDR3 is 13 residues. Per germline, CDR1 LNHDA and CDR2 SQIVND (reference sequence). The CDR3 reads CASTGDFYNEQFF. As DNA, the CDR3 is TGTGCCAGCACAGGGGACTTCTACAATGAGCAGTTCTTC.

This chain uses TRBV10-2 with TRBJ1-5, with 8 bases identical to TRBD1. The CDR3 has 13 amino acids. V dropped 7 bases and J dropped 7; count of bases not matched to a gene: 6. Germline-derived CDR1 and CDR2 are WSHSY and SAAADI. CDR3 coding DNA: TGCGCCAGCAATGGGACAGGCGGCCAGCCCCAGCATTTT. This encodes CASNGTGGQPQHF.